A selection of T cell receptor beta chains follows, all from one sample in a study of blood T cell repertoires in COVID-19. Clones were sequenced by immunoSEQ multiplex PCR, and TCRdb holds only the in-frame ones, with some missing. The sample includes approximately 300,000 clones, roughly nine tenths of them seen just once. Sequencing used PBMCs or T cells enriched from blood (not recorded which). These receptors were collected from a man aged 55 to 69 who had recovered from COVID-19. Each CDR3 is given with its conserved first and last residue. Each record gives: J gene, D gene, V gene, CDR3 length, clone size, CDR3 protein, CDR3 DNA. A D gene is named only where the DNA matches it firmly. Clone size, where shown, is once, few, many, or a class for clones that have expanded.

TRBJ1-3 | TRBD1 | TRBV30 | 15 | NA | CAWSVRGGDGNTIYF | TGTGCCTGGAGTGTCAGAGGGGGCGATGGAAACACCATATATTTT
TRBJ2-1 | TRBD2 | TRBV12-3/TRBV12-4 | 12 | NA | CASSRSGSNEFF | TGTGCCAGCAGTCGTAGCGGGAGTAACGAGTTCTTC
TRBJ1-1 | TRBD1 | TRBV4-2 | 17 | NA | CASSQSGQGARNTEAFF | TGTGCCAGCAGCCAAAGTGGACAGGGGGCAAGGAACACTGAAGCTTTCTTT
TRBJ2-2 | TRBD2 | TRBV6-5 | 15 | NA | CASQRAGVTTGELFF | TGTGCCAGCCAGCGAGCGGGGGTGACCACCGGGGAGCTGTTTTTT
TRBJ2-2 | NA | TRBV4-1 | 14 | NA | CASSQGTLSGELFF | TGCGCCAGCAGCCAAGGTACCCTTAGCGGGGAGCTGTTTTTT
TRBJ1-1 | TRBD1 | TRBV6-5 | 13 | NA | CASSPRGRMEAFF | TGTGCCAGCAGCCCCAGGGGGCGTATGGAAGCTTTCTTT
TRBJ2-7 | NA | TRBV14 | 14 | NA | CASSQDAGFREQYF | TGTGCCAGCAGCCAAGACGCAGGCTTCCGCGAGCAGTACTTC
TRBJ1-5 | NA | TRBV10-3 | 17 | few | CANTEKYRDYSNQPQHF | TGTGCCAACACAGAGAAATACAGGGATTATAGCAATCAGCCCCAGCATTTT
TRBJ1-1 | NA | TRBV12-5 | 15 | NA | CASGLGQSPDTEAFF | TGTGCTAGTGGTTTGGGACAGTCCCCCGACACTGAAGCTTTCTTT
TRBJ1-1 | NA | TRBV20-1 | 11 | NA | CSASPSTEAFF | TGCAGTGCTTCCCCGAGCACTGAAGCTTTCTTT
TRBJ1-1 | NA | TRBV7-8 | 14 | few | CASSLVIGPSEAFF | TGTGCCAGCAGCTTAGTTATTGGCCCCTCTGAAGCTTTCTTT
TRBJ1-5 | NA | TRBV5-5 | 13 | NA | CASSLGQNQPQHF | TGTGCCAGCAGCTTGGGACAGAATCAGCCCCAGCATTTT
TRBJ1-5 | TRBD1 | TRBV30 | 19 | NA | CAWSLRWGQGIVSNQPQHF | TGTGCCTGGAGTCTCCGGTGGGGACAGGGTATCGTTAGCAATCAGCCCCAGCATTTT
TRBJ2-7 | TRBD2 | TRBV2 | 15 | few | CASSSTSGNSYEQYF | TGTGCCAGCAGTTCGACTAGCGGAAACTCCTACGAGCAGTACTTC
TRBJ2-3 | TRBD2 | TRBV24-1 | 16 | NA | CATSDTGGLAADTQYF | TGTGCCACCAGTGACACCGGGGGACTAGCAGCAGATACGCAGTATTTT
TRBJ2-7 | NA | TRBV5-1 | 14 | NA | CASSLEPPRGEQYF | TGCGCCAGCAGCTTGGAACCCCCGCGCGGCGAGCAGTACTTC
TRBJ1-2 | NA | TRBV6-5 | 13 | NA | CASRQTNDYGYTF | TGTGCCAGCAGGCAGACAAACGACTATGGCTACACCTTC
TRBJ2-1 | TRBD2 | TRBV5-1 | 15 | once | CASRLTSGSNSEQFF | TGCGCCAGCAGGTTGACTAGCGGGAGTAATAGTGAGCAGTTCTTC
TRBJ2-1 | TRBD2 | TRBV10-3 | 17 | NA | CAISEGLAGGPGNEQFF | TGTGCCATCAGTGAGGGACTAGCGGGAGGGCCGGGCAATGAGCAGTTCTTC
TRBJ1-1 | NA | TRBV10-3 | 13 | NA | CAISEGDSKEAFF | TGTGCCATCAGTGAGGGAGACAGCAAAGAAGCTTTCTTT
TRBJ2-7 | TRBD2 | TRBV7-9 | 14 | NA | CASSFAGGTYEQYF | TGTGCCAGCAGCTTTGCGGGAGGGACCTACGAGCAGTACTTC
TRBJ1-6 | NA | TRBV2 | 14 | NA | CASCFRDKNSPLHF | TGTGCCAGCTGCTTCCGGGACAAAAATTCACCCCTCCACTTT
TRBJ1-1 | NA | TRBV7-8 | 15 | NA | CASSLRGAGSTEAFF | TGTGCCAGCAGCTTACGGGGGGCCGGGAGCACTGAAGCTTTCTTT
TRBJ1-1 | NA | TRBV19 | 14 | NA | CASSIGGGVPEAFF | TGTGCCAGTAGTATAGGGGGCGGGGTCCCCGAAGCTTTCTTT
TRBJ1-2 | NA | TRBV6-5 | 14 | once | CASSYSQGFTGYTF | TGTGCCAGCAGTTACTCTCAGGGGTTCACTGGCTACACCTTC
TRBJ2-3 | NA | TRBV19 | 13 | NA | CASSMSEADTQYF | TGTGCCAGTAGTATGTCAGAAGCAGATACGCAGTATTTT
TRBJ1-2 | NA | TRBV28 | 16 | NA | CASSSPGTGLHYGYTF | TGTGCCAGCAGTTCCCCAGGAACAGGGTTACACTATGGCTACACCTTC
TRBJ2-5 | TRBD2 | TRBV3-1/TRBV3-2 | 16 | NA | CASSQEGLAAQETQYF | TGTGCCAGCAGCCAAGAAGGACTAGCGGCGCAAGAGACCCAGTACTTC
TRBJ1-1 | TRBD1 | TRBV7-8 | 17 | NA | CASSLGTGLSLNTEAFF | TGTGCCAGCAGCTTGGGGACAGGACTCAGCCTGAACACTGAAGCTTTCTTT
TRBJ1-1 | NA | TRBV19 | 16 | NA | CASLKEPLTGNTEAFF | TGTGCCAGTTTAAAAGAACCCCTGACAGGGAACACTGAAGCTTTCTTT
TRBJ1-5 | NA | TRBV10-3 | 13 | NA | CAISRTEEQPQHF | TGTGCCATCAGTCGGACAGAAGAACAGCCCCAGCATTTT
TRBJ1-2 | TRBD1 | TRBV6-6 | 16 | once | CASSYDPTGVVYGYTF | TGTGCCAGCAGTTACGACCCGACAGGGGTTGTCTATGGCTACACCTTC
TRBJ2-1 | TRBD2 | TRBV18 | 16 | NA | CASSRITSGRSNEQFF | TGTGCCAGCTCACGGATAACTAGCGGGAGGAGCAATGAGCAGTTCTTC
TRBJ2-2 | NA | TRBV24-1 | 13 | NA | CATSEQFTGELFF | TGTGCCACCAGTGAACAGTTCACCGGGGAGCTGTTTTTT
TRBJ1-2 | TRBD1 | TRBV7-9 | 16 | NA | CASSSDGTGASYGYTF | TGTGCCAGCAGCTCCGACGGGACAGGGGCTTCCTATGGCTACACCTTC
TRBJ1-2 | NA | TRBV18 | 14 | few | CASSYGQHANGYTF | TGTGCCAGCTCATACGGACAGCATGCTAATGGCTACACCTTC
TRBJ1-1 | NA | TRBV10-3 | 14 | NA | CAISESAVNTEAFF | TGTGCCATCAGTGAGTCCGCGGTGAACACTGAAGCTTTCTTT
TRBJ1-2 | TRBD1 | TRBV4-1 | 16 | NA | CASSQVVNRGNYGYTF | TGCGCCAGCAGCCAAGTAGTGAACAGGGGGAACTATGGCTACACCTTC
TRBJ2-7 | NA | TRBV7-9 | 12 | NA | CASRRGGYEQYF | TGTGCCAGCAGACGCGGCGGGTACGAGCAGTACTTC
TRBJ2-1 | TRBD2 | TRBV9 | 16 | NA | CASSANPGLAGNEQFF | TGTGCCAGCAGCGCCAACCCGGGACTAGCGGGAAATGAGCAGTTCTTC
TRBJ1-5 | TRBD1 | TRBV30 | 14 | NA | CAWSQRQGDQPQHF | TGTGCCTGGAGTCAAAGACAGGGGGACCAGCCCCAGCATTTT
TRBJ2-2 | TRBD1 | TRBV10-3 | 17 | NA | CAISESIGTGQPGELFF | TGTGCCATCAGTGAGTCTATCGGGACAGGGCAACCCGGGGAGCTGTTTTTT
TRBJ2-1 | TRBD2 | TRBV4-1 | 17 | NA | CASSPRSGGEIYNEQFF | TGCGCCAGCAGCCCGCGTAGCGGGGGGGAAATCTACAATGAGCAGTTCTTC
TRBJ2-2 | TRBD2 | TRBV5-1 | 22 | once | CASSPRPGTAGTSGTDTGELFF | TGCGCCAGCAGCCCTAGACCCGGGACGGCGGGGACTAGCGGGACTGACACCGGGGAGCTGTTTTTT
TRBJ1-2 | NA | TRBV11-1 | 14 | NA | CASSLNPGNYGYTF | TGTGCCAGCAGCTTAAATCCGGGAAACTATGGCTACACCTTC
TRBJ2-7 | TRBD1 | TRBV27 | 14 | NA | CASRAAGGSYEQYF | TGTGCCAGCAGGGCGGCAGGGGGTTCCTACGAGCAGTACTTC
TRBJ1-5 | TRBD1 | TRBV5-1 | 14 | NA | CASSEQGAGQPQHF | TGCGCCAGCAGCGAACAGGGGGCAGGACAGCCCCAGCATTTT
TRBJ1-2 | TRBD1 | TRBV2 | 14 | NA | CASRTGQGRYGYTF | TGTGCCAGCAGGACGGGACAGGGAAGATATGGCTACACCTTC
TRBJ1-4 | NA | TRBV12-3/TRBV12-4 | 13 | NA | CASSLDTKEKLFF | TGTGCCAGCAGTTTAGACACCAAGGAAAAACTGTTTTTT
TRBJ2-5 | NA | TRBV7-2 | 14 | once | CASSLGSAEETQYF | TGTGCCAGCAGCTTAGGCAGTGCGGAAGAGACCCAGTACTTC
TRBJ1-1 | TRBD1 | TRBV6-5 | 15 | NA | CASSSSGTENTEAFF | TGTGCCAGCAGTTCCTCCGGGACAGAAAACACTGAAGCTTTCTTT
TRBJ2-7 | TRBD2 | TRBV7-2 | 15 | NA | CASSPGTSELRQQYF | TGTGCCAGCAGCCCCGGGACTAGTGAACTACGTCAGCAGTACTTC
TRBJ2-3 | NA | TRBV7-2 | 13 | NA | CASSSLQGQTQYF | TGTGCCAGCAGCTCTCTACAGGGTCAGACGCAGTATTTT
TRBJ1-4 | NA | TRBV7-9 | 14 | NA | CASSLSGEGEKLFF | TGTGCCAGCAGCTTATCAGGGGAAGGGGAAAAACTGTTTTTT
TRBJ1-2 | NA | TRBV6-2/TRBV6-3 | 13 | NA | CASSWRALDGYTF | TGTGCCAGCAGTTGGAGGGCCCTGGATGGCTACACCTTC
TRBJ1-3 | TRBD1 | TRBV25-1 | 15 | NA | CASRETGFLGNTIYF | TGTGCCAGCAGAGAGACAGGGTTTCTTGGAAACACCATATATTTT
TRBJ1-2 | NA | TRBV5-4 | 14 | NA | CASSLGGEVYGYTF | TGTGCCAGCAGCTTGGGCGGAGAGGTTTATGGCTACACCTTC
TRBJ1-2 | TRBD1 | TRBV6-5 | 14 | once | CASSYGTGNYGYTF | TGTGCCAGCAGTTACGGGACAGGGAACTATGGCTACACCTTC
TRBJ1-2 | NA | TRBV19 | 12 | NA | CASKEGNYGYTF | TGTGCCAGTAAGGAGGGTAACTATGGCTACACCTTC
TRBJ1-3 | TRBD1 | TRBV18 | 16 | NA | CASSPLSRGSGNTIYF | TGTGCCAGCTCACCATTAAGCAGGGGGTCTGGAAACACCATATATTTT